What follows is one T cell receptor beta chain and its context. As yet, its antigen is unknown. This sample was included in a study of OX40 agonist ivuxolimab in advanced cancers. Study-level information: Averaging 60 years in age, with a range of roughly 23 to 85, the cohort was about 85% male. Study-level points and caveats: The mean number of expanded clones was higher in CD8+ T cells than in CD4+. Part of the nonresponder group also had normalized T-cell clonal expansion that was low.

The CDR3 runs to 15 residues. Losses at the gene ends were 5 bases for V and 3 bases for J; bases not matched to a gene: 9. Germline assignment: CDR1 LNHDA and CDR2 SQIVND (reference sequence). The assay was immunoSEQ multiplex PCR, and TCRdb's table has in-frame clones only and misses some. The table shows 50,000 to 70,000 clones, with approximately 89% occurring only once. If patients had autoimmune disease history or systemic immunosuppression, they were excluded. The sample consisted of CD4+ or CD8+ T cells sorted from blood, taken in a trial of the OX40 agonist ivuxolimab. The sequence came from an adult with an advanced solid tumor such as melanoma, head and neck, liver or kidney cancer. V gene TRBV19 combines with J gene TRBJ2-7; 8 bases fit TRBD2. CDR3 in amino acids: CASSSPSGGYYEQYF. The CDR3 DNA reads as TGTGCCAGTAGTTCACCGAGCGGGGGTTACTACGAGCAGTACTTC. The whole variable domain, filled in from reference TRBV19 and TRBJ2-7, reads DGGITQSPKYLFRKEGQNVTLSCEQNLNHDAMYWYRQDPGQGLRLIYYSQIVNDFQKGDIAEGYSVSREKKESFPLTVTSAQKNPTAFYLCASSSPSGGYYEQYFGPGTRLTVT.